This T cell receptor beta chain was sequenced in a study of blood T cell repertoires in COVID-19 (dated by TCRdb to about 2020). Concerning the study at large: Samples covering the acute and convalescent phases of COVID-19 were provided by collaborators in the United States, Italy and Spain. The repertoires were released in a freely available public database meant as a resource for research on the immune response to SARS-CoV-2. Where available, HLA class I and class II types were obtained from metadata supplied by the sample provider rather than from assay-based typing. Sample metadata almost always included a de-identified subject ID, COVID-19 status, age in years and sex. The prospective study material was composed of cDNA or gDNA derived from T cells, B-cell-depleted T cells, or PBMCs. Subjects who had been exposed to COVID-19, were actively infected with it, or had recovered from it provided the deeply sampled blood TCRbeta repertoires that made up the dataset. Samples came from the ongoing ImmuneRACE study (first 160 participants) plus 1,254 subjects from 6 global collaborators.

Broad study findings and their caveats: The amount of clinical and demographic metadata varied by source and participant and was provided uncurated.

Points on this clone: Its cognate antigen has yet to be identified. Base qualities are not recorded, but no much larger clone differs from it by a single base.

TCRbeta CDR3 regions were amplified from genomic DNA by means of the immunoSEQ Assay, a bias-controlled multiplex PCR. In the original analysis: The number of nucleated cells in each sample was estimated by amplification of reference gene primers within the assay. Sequence reads were collapsed and filtered to measure the absolute abundance of every unique TCRbeta CDR3 rearrangement. For each sample, productive Simpson clonality was calculated by taking the square root of Simpson's diversity index across productive rearrangements. Imported from immuneACCESS, the table was reduced by TCRdb to in-frame sequences with V and J called. These copies leave out some clones; in studies compared against another copy, an unresolved V gene accounts for under half, and the cause of the remainder is not known. V and J calls and clone size follow that table, whereas D and trimming were derived from the DNA. This sample has roughly 290,000 clones in its table, and around 90% of those were observed once. The ten most abundant clones make up approximately 1.5% of the sample.

Participants in the prospective study were aged 18 to 89 years, lived in 20 to 25 United States geographic areas, and enrolled through a virtual design. In the prospective study, participants were assigned to cohorts based on the clinical history participants reported in a screening survey and a study questionnaire. ImmuneRACE Cohort 3 recovered participants were defined by two consecutive negative NP/OP PCR tests, healthcare professional clearance, or symptom resolution. Each participant in the prospective study had whole blood, serum and a nasopharyngeal or oropharyngeal swab collected by mobile phlebotomists. Prospective study participants could optionally give additional blood draws and questionnaires over an approximately two-month period. Before DNA extraction, prospective study blood samples were shipped either frozen or at room temperature. Trimming removed 4 bases from V and 5 bases from J, leaving 14 bases between the germline ends. The CDR3, cysteine through phenylalanine, is 14 amino acids long. The DNA shown is the 42-base CDR3, in frame from base 1. CDR1 and CDR2 were assigned from the germline V gene as SGHTA and FQGNSA.

Specimen: PBMCs or T cells enriched from blood (not recorded which). The chain is made from TRBV7-2 and TRBJ1-1, with an unclear D gene assignment. This TCR came from a woman in her thirties or forties who had recovered from COVID-19. The DNA sequence follows: TGTGCCAGCAGCTCGAGGGCGGGTAATACTGAAGCTTTCTTT. This gives the protein CASSSRAGNTEAFF. With the portions outside the CDR3 filled from the reference TRBV7-2 and TRBJ1-1 genes, the complete variable region becomes GAGVSQSPSNKVTEKGKDVELRCDPISGHTALYWYRQSLGQGLEFLIYFQGNSAPDKSGLPSDRFSAERTGGSVSTLTIQRTQQEDSAVYLCASSSRAGNTEAFFGQGTRLTVV.